The 7 T cell receptor beta chains listed next were all sequenced from one sample in a study of blood T cell repertoires in COVID-19 (dated by TCRdb to 2020 to 2022). The library was produced with the immunoSEQ multiplex PCR assay. Not all clones reach the TCRdb copy of this immuneACCESS table, which keeps in-frame sequences only. Checked studies attribute under half of the gap to unresolved V genes and leave the rest unexplained. The sample table shows around 260,000 clones, and 85% are seen once. Clones ranked in the top ten supply about an eighth of the sample. Specimen: peripheral blood. These receptors were taken from a human donor in a cohort sampled during active COVID-19.

The chain has TRBV4-1 and TRBJ2-7, with 11 bases that match TRBD2. This CDR3 has 16 residues. V lost 6 bases, J lost 2 bases, and 9 bases stayed unmatched. Germline CDR1 is MGHRA and CDR2 is YSYEKL. CDR3 DNA sequence: TGCGCCAGCAGTCGTACCCCGGGACTAGCGGCCTACGAGCAGTACTTC. Amino acid sequence: CASSRTPGLAAYEQYF.

For this clone: The sample has other DNA sequences that encode this CDR3 too. This chain links TRBV5-1 with TRBJ2-1, with 9 bases matching TRBD2. The V and J ends lost 2 bases and 5 bases, in that order; junction bases with no gene match: 5. The CDR3 is 15 residues long. CDR1 and CDR2 (germline): SGHRS, YFSETQ. The CDR3 loop is CASSFRSGGDNEQFF. The CDR3 DNA reads as TGCGCCAGCAGCTTTCGTAGCGGGGGTGACAATGAGCAGTTCTTC.

V gene TRBV11-2 combines with J gene TRBJ2-3; possible D gene TRBD2, 5 bases. The CDR3 length is 12 residues. The V gene's germline CDR1 is SGHAT and CDR2 FQNNGV. Trimming removed 5 bases at V and 8 bases at J, with 11 bases between. CDR3 loop: CASSPSAGTQYF. For the CDR3, the DNA is TGTGCCAGCAGCCCTTCGGCGGGTACGCAGTATTTT.

The chain joins TRBV7-9 to TRBJ2-2, with D tentatively TRBD2 (6 bases). The CDR3 spans 14 residues. The ends were cut back, 5 bases at V and 0 bases at J, with 7 bases in the middle. Germline-derived CDR1 and CDR2 are SEHNR and FQNEAQ (reference sequence). CDR3 nucleotides: TGTGCCAGCAGCCAGCGGGCGAACACCGGGGAGCTGTTTTTT. Encoded protein: CASSQRANTGELFF.

The sample holds a few counts of this clone. Within the sample, other DNA sequences also encode this same CDR3. The chain joins TRBV18 to TRBJ2-7; 10 bases are a match to TRBD1. Germline assignment: CDR1 KGHSH and CDR2 LQKENI. The CDR3 is made up of 14 amino acids. V shed 2 bases, J shed 4 bases, and the junction held 2 bases outside the gene matches. The CDR3 protein is CASSPGTGVYEQYF. In DNA, the CDR3 is TGTGCCAGCTCACCAGGGACAGGGGTATACGAGCAGTACTTC.

V is TRBV6-2 or TRBV6-3 and J is TRBJ2-5; 12 nucleotides line up with TRBD2. The trim removed 0 bases at V and 4 bases at J, leaving 6 bases unmatched. The CDR3 sequence is 17 residues long. CDR1 and CDR2 (germline): MNHEY, SVGEGT. CDR3 loop: CASSYSPGTSGPETQYF. The CDR3 DNA reads as TGTGCCAGCAGTTACTCCCCCGGGACTAGCGGGCCAGAGACCCAGTACTTC.

V is TRBV28 and J is TRBJ2-1; tentatively, D is TRBD2 (5 bases). V was pared by 7 bases and J by 0 bases, with 19 bases between. Germline V gene lookup returns CDR1 MDHEN and CDR2 SYDVKM. The CDR3 sequence is 17 residues long. CDR3 sequence: CASIATTLRGSYNEQFF. Written as DNA, the CDR3 is TGTGCCAGCATCGCGACTACCCTTCGGGGCTCCTACAATGAGCAGTTCTTC.